This T cell receptor (beta chain) was sequenced during a study of immune evolution from preneoplasia to lung adenocarcinoma. Repertoires were generated with immunoSEQ multiplex PCR, while TCRdb's copy carries only in-frame clones and drops some. This sample has a few thousand clones, with about 91% found just once. Premalignant or tumor cells were enriched by macro-dissection after pathologic assessment. This CDR3 spans 13 amino acids. Trimming left V 5 bases short and J 10 bases short, with 17 bases between. Germline V gene lookup returns CDR1 SEHNR and CDR2 FQNEAQ (reference sequence). The TCR was taken from a person aged 55-79 years with lung adenocarcinoma. The chain employs TRBV7-9 and TRBJ1-1; D may be TRBD1 (6 bases). The source material was FFPE lung adenocarcinoma in situ tissue. CDR3 in amino acids: CASSPVGGGRAFF. In DNA, the CDR3 is TGTGCCAGCAGCCCAGTAGGGGGAGGAAGAGCTTTCTTT.